This T cell receptor (beta chain) appears in the sequencing data of a study of Ad26.COV2.S vaccination and SARS-CoV-2 variants. Study-level information: Into the muscle, Ad26.COV2.S was dosed once or twice, 56 days apart. Overall study findings and caveats: In vaccinated individuals, spike-specific CD8+ and CD4+ T cell responses reportedly displayed substantial breadth.

V shed 6 bases and J shed 0 bases, with 15 bases lying between them. Germline V CDR1 and CDR2: SNHLY, FYNNEI. The CDR3 loop spans 15 amino acids. As for treatment: roughly 20 received Ad26.COV2.S at low or high dose, single or two shots; 5 received placebo; per-sample allocation not given. Specimen acquisition occurred on day 63 following the initial vaccine or placebo injection. The individual, an adult aged 18-55 years, was a donor in Boston. Note on this clone: Its antigen is not identified.

This table comes from immunoSEQ multiplex PCR, and its TCRdb copy is limited to in-frame clones, with some not included. The sample consists of about 350,000 clones, around 89% of them appearing once. The V call is TRBV2, the J call TRBJ2-7; perhaps TRBD2 as D (6 bases). The sample consisted of peripheral blood, taken in a trial of Ad26.COV2.S vaccine versus placebo. This clonotype was sampled from a person aged 18 to 65 who received the Ad26.COV2.S COVID-19 vaccine or a placebo. CDR3 coding DNA: TGTGCCAGCAGGCGCGAGGCGGGGAGCTCCTACGAGCAGTACTTC. Its protein is CASRREAGSSYEQYF.